The clone carrying this TCR beta chain was seen repeatedly, ten times or more. Its target is unknown. The ends were cut back, 6 bases at V and 3 bases at J, with 12 bases in the middle. Germline V gene sequence: CDR1 MNHEY, CDR2 SMNVEV (reference sequence). CDR3 size: 14 residues. Exclusion followed for patients with uncontrolled infection, other autoimmune disease, pregnancy or lactation. Cells are PBMCs isolated from roughly 9.2 ml of fresh blood. The entry originates in a study of T cells in Graves' hyperthyroidism and ophthalmopathy. The source material, RNA transcripts, was used to amplify TCR beta CDR3 regions. Carried out on the TCR CDR3, a first-round RT-PCR used the HTBI primer set. MiXCR was run by TCRdb on the multiplex PCR reads, yielding one entry per CDR3 protein. The table lists nearly 110,000 distinct CDR3 sequences, approximately 16% of them singletons, with 40% to 50% in the top ten.

Regarding the study as a whole: Within blood appeared most thyroid clonotypes that had expanded above 0.001.

The sample taken for sequencing was blood. This receptor was taken from a woman aged 45 to 65 with Graves' hyperthyroidism. This sequence joins TRBV27 and TRBJ1-5; D is possibly TRBD1 (5 bases). The CDR3 reads CASSPGLNNQPQHF. Written as DNA, the CDR3 is TGTGCCAGCAGCCCGGGACTAAACAATCAGCCCCAGCATTTT.